Sequencing of this T cell receptor beta chain was carried out in a study of CD8 T cells in ankylosing spondylitis (dated 2017 in TCRdb). Notes on the research overall: To find TCR variants linked to disease, the study profiled T cell receptor beta repertoires in ankylosing spondylitis patients and healthy donors. The whole study cohort included 85 to 120 healthy donors and 25 ankylosing spondylitis patients. Peripheral blood was sampled, and synovial fluid was also collected from ankylosing spondylitis patients. Results and caveats for the whole study, not just this receptor: Some motif variants had previously been reported in the synovial fluid and blood of reactive arthritis patients, which suggests shared mechanisms of disease initiation. The disease-linked clones had a CD8+ phenotype and were found at relatively low frequencies in peripheral blood. The disease-linked clones were reported as significantly enriched in matched synovial fluid samples from ankylosing spondylitis patients. Blood from ankylosing spondylitis patients appeared to be characterized by a TCR beta motif composed of under 10 highly homologous amino acid variants.

This clonotype showed up just a few times. This receptor's antigen is unknown. Within one base of it there is no much larger clone, and no base qualities were kept. The CDR3 contains 16 residues, cysteine and phenylalanine counted. Just CDR3 DNA is preserved here, 48 bases in frame from base 1. CDR1 and CDR2 (KGHDR, SFDVKD) derive from the germline V gene. The V end loses 2 bases and the J end loses 0 bases, and a stretch of 11 bases separates them. For sequencing, an Illumina HiSeq 2500 was employed. Quantitative 5'-RACE with molecular barcodes was used to prepare TCR beta libraries. The paper's processing steps were these. Disease-linked TCR variants were identified with a new computational method built on a probabilistic model of VDJ rearrangement. The raw public data were reprocessed by TCRdb itself: fastp quality trimming at Q25, MiXCR clonotype calling, in-frame beta chains only. Every entry covers one CDR3 protein and lists the most common genes and DNA from its rows. The V and J calls shown here were made by TCRdb, not taken from the authors' results. The sample yields over 450,000 distinct CDR3 sequences; approximately 11% were counted once. The leading ten clones occupy nearly 7% of the sample.

This clonotype originated in a male donor with ankylosing spondylitis. The rearranged segments are TRBV24-1 and TRBJ2-3; D gene: possibly TRBD1, on 6 matching bases. The specimen was blood, either unsorted or a sorted T cell fraction (not recorded which). Here the CDR3 is given as CATSDYWGRSTDTQYF. The nucleotide sequence reads TGTGCCACCAGTGATTACTGGGGGCGAAGCACAGATACGCAGTATTTT.